This TCR beta chain was sequenced during a study of PD-1 blockade in classical Hodgkin lymphoma. Study-wide findings and caveats: Before treatment, TCR diversity in newly diagnosed patients was reportedly lower than in healthy donors. With CD4+ cells, TCR diversity rose significantly by C4D1, but not with CD8+ cells.

Sample time point: cycle 4 day 1 (C4D1), after 6 weeks of nivolumab. Patients all relapsed after autologous stem cell transplantation, and there was variation in brentuximab vedotin exposure. Magnetic depletion of non-target cells from thawed PBMCs yielded purified CD8+ T cells. Under best response, outcomes were complete response, partial response or progressive disease. Worth noting for this clone: The antigen is not known.

Using immunoSEQ multiplex PCR, the repertoire was profiled, and TCRdb retains in-frame clones only, with some absent. The sample yields about 15,000 clones, 89% seen once. The receptor was isolated from a human donor with classical Hodgkin lymphoma. The sequences come from CD8+ T cells from blood, collected before the fourth cycle of nivolumab.

CDR3 residues: CASSKGGVSFKETQYF. The CDR3 DNA is TGTGCCAGCAGCAAAGGGGGTGTCAGTTTCAAAGAGACCCAGTACTTC. This chain joins TRBV21-1 and TRBJ2-5. TRBV21-1 constitutes a pseudogene. There are 16 residues in the CDR3.